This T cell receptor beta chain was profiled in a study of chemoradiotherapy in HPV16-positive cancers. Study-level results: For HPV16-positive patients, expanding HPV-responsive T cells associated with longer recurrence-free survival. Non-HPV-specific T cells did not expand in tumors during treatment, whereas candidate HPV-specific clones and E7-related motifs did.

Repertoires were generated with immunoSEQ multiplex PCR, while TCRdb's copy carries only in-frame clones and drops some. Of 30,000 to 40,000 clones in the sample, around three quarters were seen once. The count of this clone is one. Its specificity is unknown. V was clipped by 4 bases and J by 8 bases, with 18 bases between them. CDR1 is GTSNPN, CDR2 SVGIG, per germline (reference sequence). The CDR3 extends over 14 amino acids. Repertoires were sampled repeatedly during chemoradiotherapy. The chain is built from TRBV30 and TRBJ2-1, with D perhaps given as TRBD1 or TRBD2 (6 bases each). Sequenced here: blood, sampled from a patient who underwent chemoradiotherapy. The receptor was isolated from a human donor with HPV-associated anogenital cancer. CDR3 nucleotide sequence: TGTGCCTGGAACCGCAACGGGGGCTGGCATGAGCAGTTCTTC. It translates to CAWNRNGGWHEQFF.